This TCR beta chain derives from a study of shared clonotypes between healthy human individuals. Evenly divided among several immunoSEQ plates was the genomic DNA of each subset. The assay was immunoSEQ multiplex PCR, and TCRdb's table has in-frame clones only and misses some. The data hold over 2 million clones, with approximately 90% observed a single time. Details on this clone: The target antigen is unknown.

The CDR3 is 16 amino acids. Germline-derived CDR1 and CDR2 are SGHKS and YYEKEE (reference sequence). Trimming took 0 bases from V and 4 from J; bases not matched to a gene: 6. Notes on the study in general: Donor scarcity curtailed the genetic and exposure-history diversity represented herein.

Naive CD4+ cells were CD45RA-selected; the remaining cells were memory. This chain uses TRBV5-5 with TRBJ2-5; 10 positions agree with TRBD1. Sequencing was performed on naive CD4+ T cells from PBMCs. Subset in this sample: CD45RA+ positively selected. This receptor was identified in a young man in good health. Some clones in this sample may be carry-over from other donors' samples. The CDR3 nucleotides read TGTGCCAGCAGCTTGGCAGGGACAGGGGCTCCAGAGACCCAGTACTTC. This translates into CASSLAGTGAPETQYF.